This TCR beta chain was sequenced for a study of blood T cells in healthy people across ages. Study-wide context: Template switching recovered approximately one barcoded beta molecule for every two T cells.

With a J-beta primer mix and a sample-barcoded 5' primer, a second PCR ran about 7 to 11 cycles. TCRdb processed the 5' RACE reads anew with MiXCR; each CDR3 protein has one entry. The sample lists around 1,800,000 distinct CDR3 sequences, approximately 39% occurring once. The germline V gene has CDR1 LNHDA and CDR2 SQIVND (reference sequence). The CDR3 consists of 15 residues. V gave up 10 bases and J gave up 2 bases, with 20 bases separating them. The V call is TRBV19, the J call TRBJ1-1, with a weak D call TRBD1 (6 bases). The TCR sequence derives from a human donor in good health. Sequenced: blood. CDR3 sequence reads: CATAPRQVGNTEAFF. The CDR3 DNA sequence: TGTGCCACAGCCCCCCGACAGGTAGGAAACACTGAAGCTTTCTTT.